Detailed here is one T cell receptor beta chain. This clonotype was observed a few times. Its antigen is still unknown. Per-nucleotide qualities are absent, and no much larger clonotype sits a single base away. This sample is part of a study of identical twins (dated by TCRdb to 2015 to 2016). General notes on the study: To test whether fetal clonotypes persist, the study used deep sequencing on TCR alpha and beta repertoires from monozygotic twins, unrelated adults of various ages, and cord blood. To rule out contamination, replicate twin experiments were performed at different times with different library preparation protocols.

The library relied on 5' RACE. Instrument on record: Illumina HiSeq 2000. Template switching added a universal primer binding site, and the final cDNA carried a unique molecular identifier that allowed TCR cDNA molecules to be counted accurately. Specific primers in the conserved constant-segment region were used to synthesize first-strand cDNA for TCR alpha and beta chains. To control for contamination, each cDNA library was double barcoded with a SMART-Mk sample barcode plus Illumina barcodes. TruSeq adapter sequences, together with Illumina sample barcodes, were added in two successive PCR steps. The TCR alpha and beta cDNA libraries were sequenced on the Illumina HiSeq platform using custom primers. On the authors' methods: Unique molecular identifiers were extracted from raw reads with MiGEC, and CDR3 positions were determined with MiXCR. Recombination models were inferred per individual with the repgenHMM and IGoR tools using an EM algorithm. Shared clonotypes were analyzed with the tcR package in R, and sharing was normalized by the product of cloneset sizes. Out-of-frame nonproductive sequences were analyzed to study raw recombination free of thymic and clonal selection effects. TCRdb ran its own pipeline on the public reads, namely fastp trimming at Q25 and MiXCR clone calling, and kept in-frame beta chains. A single entry per CDR3 protein holds the most common genes and DNA from its merged rows. In this record, the V and J calls reflect TCRdb's handling and not the investigators' own analysis. The sample data list under 800,000 distinct CDR3 sequences, and less than 25% of these were observed just once. The ten largest clones add up to roughly 4.3% of the sample.

Overall study outcomes, separate from this receptor: Conclusions relied on cross-sectional statistical analysis, since the same donors could not be followed over many years. Invariant T cells such as MAIT and iNKT could partly confound zero-insertion analyses, although diverse VJ usage argued against such confounding for most clonotypes. The excess sharing between twins in beta out-of-frame sequences was weaker because fewer shared sequences reduced the signal-to-noise ratio. Out-of-frame TCR alpha sequences shared between twins showed an excess of low generation-probability sequences compared with coincidental sharing between unrelated individuals. Fewer insertions were carried by abundant cord blood beta clonotypes; a weaker similar trend was observed in young adult naive repertoires, while no such trend was observed in memory repertoires. Recombination models systematically underestimated out-of-frame TCR alpha sharing in monozygotic twins but agreed with sharing between unrelated individuals.

Only healthy Caucasian donors were included. The twin cohort consisted of three pairs of female monozygotic twins, all aged roughly 18 to 30 years. The RNA used for TCR libraries was isolated from peripheral blood mononuclear cells. The same sample was also used in a study of T cells expressing NK-cell markers. Reported in the second study: TCR beta-chain repertoires were profiled in sorted CD3+CD56+NKG2C+, CD3+CD56+NKG2C- and CD3+CD56-NKG2C+ T-cell subsets from about 8 donors. Among the eight sequenced donors, seven were HCMV-seropositive and one was HCMV-seronegative. To restrict sorting to alphabetaTCR-expressing T cells, an anti-gammadeltaTCR antibody was added in several experiments. For several donors, the dominant CD3+CD56+NKG2C+ clonotypes were among the top 10 CD8+ clonotypes and accounted for about 1.0-8% of CD8+ T cells. Those dominant clonotypes were again the most abundant among CD3+CD56-NKG2C+ cells in a few donors, at about 25-60.1%. Whether the expanded NKG2C-expressing T cell clones were specific for HCMV antigens was left unclear. Randomly selected healthy volunteers, three men and five women, were used as the eight sequenced donors. A commercial ELISA kit detecting HCMV-specific IgG in serum was used to determine HCMV serostatus. For six donors, unsorted PBMC were also used to sequence bulk peripheral blood T-cell repertoires. MIGEC was used to demultiplex reads and group reads by UMI, and MiTCR was used to assemble and quantify clonotypes. To exclude erroneous sequences, only TCR cDNA sequences supported by at least two reads were retained. Downstream repertoire analysis used the tcR package, and clonotypes were matched across fractions by CDR3 nucleotide sequence plus V segment. VDJmatch was used to annotate antigen specificity against VDJdb, with one amino acid substitution allowed in CDR3.

The sequence came from a young woman in good health. Input material: PBMCs.

At the DNA level, the sequence is TGTGCCAGCAGTTGGGGACAGGGATTTCAGCCCCAGCATTTT. Its translation reads: CASSWGQGFQPQHF. The chain was built from TRBV12-3 or TRBV12-4 and TRBJ1-5; TRBD1 fits 9 bases in the junction. V loses 4 bases at its end and J loses 6 bases; junction bases beyond the gene matches: 4. From the cysteine through the phenylalanine, the CDR3 covers 14 amino acids. The entry retains the CDR3 DNA only, 42 bases that are in frame from base 1.